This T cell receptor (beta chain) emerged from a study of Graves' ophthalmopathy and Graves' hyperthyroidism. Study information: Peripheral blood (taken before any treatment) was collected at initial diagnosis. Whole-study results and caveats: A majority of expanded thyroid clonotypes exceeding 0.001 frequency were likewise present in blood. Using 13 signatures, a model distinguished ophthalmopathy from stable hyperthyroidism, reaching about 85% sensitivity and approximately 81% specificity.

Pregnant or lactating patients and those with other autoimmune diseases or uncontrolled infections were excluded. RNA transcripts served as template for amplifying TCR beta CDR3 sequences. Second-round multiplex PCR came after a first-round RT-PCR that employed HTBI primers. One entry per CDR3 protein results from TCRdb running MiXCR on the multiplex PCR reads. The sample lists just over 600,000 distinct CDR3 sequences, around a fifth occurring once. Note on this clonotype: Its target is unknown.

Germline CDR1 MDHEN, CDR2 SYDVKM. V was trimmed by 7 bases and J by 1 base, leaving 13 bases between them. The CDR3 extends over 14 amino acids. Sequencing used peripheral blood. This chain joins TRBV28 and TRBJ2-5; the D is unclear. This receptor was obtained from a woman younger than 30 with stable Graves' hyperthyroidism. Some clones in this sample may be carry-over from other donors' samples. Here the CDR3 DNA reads TGTGCCAGCAATGATCCGTGGGGCCAAGAGACCCAGTACTTC. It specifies CASNDPWGQETQYF.